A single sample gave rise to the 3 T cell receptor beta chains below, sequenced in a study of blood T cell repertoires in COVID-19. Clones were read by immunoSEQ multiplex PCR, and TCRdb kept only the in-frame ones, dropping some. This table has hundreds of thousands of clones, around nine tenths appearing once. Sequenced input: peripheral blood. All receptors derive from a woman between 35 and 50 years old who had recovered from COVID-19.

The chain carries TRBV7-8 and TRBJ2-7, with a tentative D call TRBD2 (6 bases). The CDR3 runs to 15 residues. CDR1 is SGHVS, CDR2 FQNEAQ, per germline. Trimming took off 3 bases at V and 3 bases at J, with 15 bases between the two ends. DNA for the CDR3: TGTGCCAGCAGCTTCGGCGGGGTTTCTGGCTACGAGCAGTACTTC. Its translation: CASSFGGVSGYEQYF.

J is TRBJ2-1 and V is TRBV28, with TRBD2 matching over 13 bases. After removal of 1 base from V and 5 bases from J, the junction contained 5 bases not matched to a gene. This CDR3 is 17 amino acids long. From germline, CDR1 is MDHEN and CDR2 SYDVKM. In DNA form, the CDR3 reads TGTGCCAGCAGTTTATCGCCCGGACTAGCGGGAGACAATGAGCAGTTCTTC. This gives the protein CASSLSPGLAGDNEQFF.

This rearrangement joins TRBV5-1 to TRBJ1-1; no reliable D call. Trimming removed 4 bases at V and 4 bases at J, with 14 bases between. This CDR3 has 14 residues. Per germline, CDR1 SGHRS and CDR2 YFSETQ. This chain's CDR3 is CASSRGEDSTEAFF. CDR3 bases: TGCGCCAGCAGCCGGGGTGAGGATAGCACTGAAGCTTTCTTT. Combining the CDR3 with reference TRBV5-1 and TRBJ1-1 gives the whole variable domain KAGVTQTPRYLIKTRGQQVTLSCSPISGHRSVSWYQQTPGQGLQFLFEYFSETQRNKGNFPGRFSGRQFSNSRSEMNVSTLELGDSALYLCASSRGEDSTEAFFGQGTRLTVV.